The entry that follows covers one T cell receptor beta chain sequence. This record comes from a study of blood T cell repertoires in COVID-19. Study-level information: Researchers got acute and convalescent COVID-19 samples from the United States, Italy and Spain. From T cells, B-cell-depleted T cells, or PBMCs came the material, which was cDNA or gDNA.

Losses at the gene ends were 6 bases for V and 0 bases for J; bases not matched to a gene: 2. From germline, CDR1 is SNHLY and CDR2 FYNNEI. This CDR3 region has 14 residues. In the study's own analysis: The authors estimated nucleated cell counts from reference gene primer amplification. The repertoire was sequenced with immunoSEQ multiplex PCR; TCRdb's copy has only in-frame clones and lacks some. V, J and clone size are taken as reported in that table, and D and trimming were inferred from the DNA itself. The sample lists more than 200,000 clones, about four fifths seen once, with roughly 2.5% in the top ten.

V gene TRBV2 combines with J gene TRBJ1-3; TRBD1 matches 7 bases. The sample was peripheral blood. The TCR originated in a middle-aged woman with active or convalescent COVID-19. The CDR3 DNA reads TGTGCCAGCAGGGGGACAGTCTCTGGAAACACCATATATTTT. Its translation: CASRGTVSGNTIYF.